This passage covers 4 T cell receptor beta chains from one sample sequenced in a study of blood T cell repertoires in COVID-19 (dated by TCRdb to the early 2020s). Library preparation was by the immunoSEQ multiplex PCR assay. The clones in this table, taken by TCRdb from immuneACCESS, are in-frame only. Not every clone is retained; where verified, under half of the shortfall comes from an unresolved V gene, and the cause of the rest is unknown. For this sample the table gives roughly 76,000 clones, of which about four fifths were detected only once. The top ten hold approximately 21% of the sample. Sequencing was done on a sample of peripheral blood. These receptors all stem from a man between 65 and 85 years old with acute or convalescent COVID-19.

The J gene is TRBJ2-7, the V gene TRBV5-6; D perhaps matches TRBD2 (5 bases). With 4 bases removed from V and 2 bases from J, the gap between germline ends came to 13 bases. The CDR3 sequence is 14 residues long. Germline assignment: CDR1 SGHDT and CDR2 YYEEEE. The CDR3 is CASSLLDPPYEQYF. The DNA for the CDR3 is TGTGCCAGCAGCCTACTAGACCCCCCCTACGAGCAGTACTTC.

The chain combines TRBV25-1 with TRBJ1-4; D remains ambiguous. The length of the CDR3 is 13 residues. Germline CDR1 is MGHDK and CDR2 is SYGVNS. V lost 6 bases to trimming and J lost 6 bases, with 11 bases between them. Here the CDR3 DNA reads TGTGCCAGCAGCCCCAGTCCCGATGAAAAACTGTTTTTT. This encodes CASSPSPDEKLFF.

This chain uses TRBV6-6 with TRBJ2-7; D is unresolved. With 8 bases removed from V and 0 bases from J, the gap between germline ends came to 5 bases. Germline V gene lookup returns CDR1 MNHNY and CDR2 SVGAGI (reference sequence). The CDR3 totals 11 residues. CDR3 sequence reads: CASGTSYEQYF. As DNA, the CDR3 is TGTGCCAGCGGCACCTCCTACGAGCAGTACTTC.

This chain uses TRBV12-3 or TRBV12-4 with TRBJ1-1; possibly TRBD1 for D (6 bases). Trimming left V 6 bases short and J 6 bases short, with 14 bases between. The CDR3 is made up of 13 amino acids. The CDR3 sequence is CASRATGLPEAFF. CDR3 DNA sequence: TGTGCCAGCAGGGCCACAGGGTTACCTGAAGCTTTCTTT.